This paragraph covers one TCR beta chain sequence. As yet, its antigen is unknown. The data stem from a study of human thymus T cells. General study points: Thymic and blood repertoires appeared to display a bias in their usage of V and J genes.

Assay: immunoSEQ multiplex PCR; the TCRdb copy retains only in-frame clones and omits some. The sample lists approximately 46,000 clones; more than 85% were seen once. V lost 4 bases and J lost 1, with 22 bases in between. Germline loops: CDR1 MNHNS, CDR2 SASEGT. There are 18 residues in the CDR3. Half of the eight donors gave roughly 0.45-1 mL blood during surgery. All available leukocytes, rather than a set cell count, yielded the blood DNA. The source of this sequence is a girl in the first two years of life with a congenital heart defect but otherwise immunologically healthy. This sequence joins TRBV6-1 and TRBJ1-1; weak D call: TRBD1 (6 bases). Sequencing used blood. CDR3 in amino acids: CASSAKQGRFGGNTEAFF. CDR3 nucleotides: TGTGCCAGCAGTGCGAAACAGGGACGGTTTGGAGGGAACACTGAAGCTTTCTTT.